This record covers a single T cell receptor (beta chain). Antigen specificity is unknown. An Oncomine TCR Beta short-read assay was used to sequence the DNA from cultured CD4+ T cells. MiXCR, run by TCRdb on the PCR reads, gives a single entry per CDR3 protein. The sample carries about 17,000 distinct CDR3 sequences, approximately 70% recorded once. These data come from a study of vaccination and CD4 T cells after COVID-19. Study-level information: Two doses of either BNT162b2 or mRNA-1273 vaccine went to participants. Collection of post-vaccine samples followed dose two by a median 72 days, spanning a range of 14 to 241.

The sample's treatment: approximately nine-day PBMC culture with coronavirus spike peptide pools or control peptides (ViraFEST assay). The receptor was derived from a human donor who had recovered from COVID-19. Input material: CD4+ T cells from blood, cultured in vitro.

CDR3 sequence (DNA): TGTGCCAGCAGCTTACTCGGGAGGGCCGGGGGTGAGCAGTTCTTC. It encodes CASSLLGRAGGEQFF. The rearrangement joins TRBV7-9 to TRBJ2-1, with 8 bases lining up with TRBD2. Germline lookup yields CDR1 SEHNR and CDR2 FQNEAQ (reference sequence). This CDR3 has 15 residues. J was trimmed by 9 bases and V by 2 bases; bases with no gene match: 9.